A single sample gave rise to the 11 T cell receptor beta chains below, sequenced in a study of regulatory T cells in long-lasting Graves disease. HTBI primers from iRepertoire and Arm-PCR of CDR3 regions yielded the TCR beta libraries. TCRdb fed the multiplex PCR reads into MiXCR, producing one record per CDR3 protein. The sample lists 350,000 to 450,000 distinct CDR3 sequences; roughly 15% were seen once. This sample's time point: newly diagnosed GD, antithyroid drugs for less than 3 months. RNA from PBMCs was the source of the TCR library. This sample also appeared in a second study, on T cells in Graves' hyperthyroidism and ophthalmopathy.

This specimen was peripheral blood mononuclear cells (PBMCs), taken at new diagnosis, from a patient treated with antithyroid drugs. The receptors were gathered from a woman aged 35 to 49 with Graves disease.

This clonotype qualifies as medium-sized. This chain connects TRBV11-3 to TRBJ2-1; D unresolved. Germline CDR1 SGHNT, CDR2 YENEEA. The CDR3 covers 14 residues. V lost 7 bases and J lost 0, with 10 bases in between. The CDR3 loop reads CASTSPLSYNEQFF. As DNA, the CDR3 is TGTGCCAGCACTTCCCCCCTCTCCTACAATGAGCAGTTCTTC.

This clonotype was observed at least ten times. The rearrangement joins TRBV28 to TRBJ1-5; D is perhaps TRBD1 (5 bases). Germline V gene sequence: CDR1 MDHEN, CDR2 SYDVKM. The V end was cut by 7 bases, the J end by 0 bases, with 13 bases between. CDR3 length: 15 residues. DNA for the CDR3: TGTGCCAGCACCTTGACAGCATATAGCAATCAGCCCCAGCATTTT. Amino acids: CASTLTAYSNQPQHF.

The chain links TRBV2 to TRBJ1-1; TRBD1 matches 7 bases. After removal of 6 bases from V and 4 bases from J, the junction contained 14 bases not matched to a gene. The CDR3 runs 16 residues. The V gene's germline CDR1 is SNHLY and CDR2 FYNNEI. CDR3 DNA: TGTGCCAGCAGAACGGGACAGAATTTCATGAGCACTGAAGCTTTCTTT. This gives the protein CASRTGQNFMSTEAFF.

The chain links TRBV3-1 to TRBJ2-2; possible D gene TRBD1, 6 bases. The germline CDR1 and CDR2 sequences are LGHDT and YNNKEL (reference sequence). V lost 2 bases, J lost 6 bases, and 13 bases lay in between. The CDR3 loop spans 15 amino acids. CDR3 bases: TGTGCCAGCAGCCAATTTCAGGGGAATTCCGGGGAGCTGTTTTTT. Protein product: CASSQFQGNSGELFF.

This clonotype was seen at least ten times. The CDR3, as DNA: TGTGCCAGCAGCCCTAACTATGCGGGAGTTATAACAGATACGCAGTATTTT. Translating it yields CASSPNYAGVITDTQYF. The chain recombines TRBV12-3 or TRBV12-4 with TRBJ2-3; 7 bases agree with TRBD2. CDR3 size: 17 residues. Trimming cost V 6 bases and J 3 bases; bases outside gene matches: 15.

This clonotype was counted only a few times. This rearrangement joins TRBV7-2 to TRBJ2-7, with TRBD2 identical over 9 bases. Germline CDR1 is SGHTA and CDR2 is FQGNSA. V shed 1 base, J shed 5 bases, and the junction held 3 bases outside the gene matches. This CDR3 is built from 14 residues. The CDR3: CASSLVAGENEQYF. In DNA, the CDR3 is TGTGCCAGCAGCTTAGTAGCGGGAGAGAACGAGCAGTACTTC.

The chain has TRBV18 and TRBJ1-2, with D unresolved. Germline CDR1 reads KGHSH; CDR2 reads LQKENI. V dropped 2 bases and J dropped 0 bases, with 10 bases sitting between them. This CDR3 comprises 15 residues. Written as DNA, the CDR3 is TGTGCCAGCTCACCAGTTGGGTTTACTAACTATGGCTACACCTTC. Translating it yields CASSPVGFTNYGYTF.

Ten or more counts support this clonotype. This chain uses TRBV28 with TRBJ2-7; TRBD1 aligns across 9 bases. In germline, CDR1 is MDHEN, CDR2 SYDVKM. With 9 bases clipped from V and 3 bases from J, the junction kept 9 bases outside the gene matches. The CDR3 consists of 14 residues. The CDR3 is CARETGTGNYEQYF. CDR3 sequence (DNA): TGTGCCAGAGAGACCGGGACAGGGAACTACGAGCAGTACTTC.

This clonotype was recorded at least ten times. This rearrangement joins TRBV9 to TRBJ1-1, with D possibly TRBD1 on 5 matching bases. Trimming pared 2 bases from V and 1 base from J, leaving 6 bases between. The CDR3 has 13 residues. Per germline, CDR1 SGDLS and CDR2 YYNGEE. The CDR3, as DNA: TGTGCCAGCAGCGTGCAGGGGAACACTGAAGCTTTCTTT. Protein sequence: CASSVQGNTEAFF.

This clonotype occurred many times. V and J are TRBV11-2 and TRBJ2-1; no clear D. The CDR3 is 12 amino acids. The ends were cut back, 5 bases at V and 8 bases at J, with 10 bases in the middle. The germline CDR1 and CDR2 sequences are SGHAT and FQNNGV. The CDR3 nucleotides read TGTGCCAGCAGCCAACAGTTTGATGAGCAGTTCTTC. The encoded protein is CASSQQFDEQFF.

The rearrangement joins TRBV5-1 to TRBJ1-1; maybe TRBD1 (6 bases). The germline CDR1 and CDR2 sequences are SGHRS and YFSETQ. CDR3 length equals 15 residues. Trimming took 4 bases from V and 1 from J, leaving 14 bases between them. CDR3 protein: CASSTRQASNTEAFF. The CDR3 nucleotides read TGCGCCAGCAGCACCCGACAGGCTTCGAACACTGAAGCTTTCTTT.